One and the same sample provided the 28 T cell receptor beta chains below, sequenced in a study of Ad26.COV2.S vaccination and SARS-CoV-2 variants. Libraries were prepared by immunoSEQ multiplex PCR; TCRdb keeps only in-frame clonotypes and omits some of them. This sample has 350,000 to 450,000 clones; roughly 85% occur once, and the top ten carry approximately 7%. Treatment defined: over 15 received Ad26.COV2.S at low or high dose, single or two shots; 5 received placebo; per-sample allocation not given. The study sampled participants on day 63 after the first vaccine or placebo injection. The sequencing used peripheral blood, collected in a trial of Ad26.COV2.S vaccine versus placebo. These receptors all stem from a person between 18 and 60 years old who received the Ad26.COV2.S COVID-19 vaccine or a placebo.

The chain is built from TRBV7-2 and TRBJ2-5; D may correspond to TRBD1 or TRBD2 (5 bases each). The V end was cut by 0 bases, the J end by 2 bases, with 7 bases between. The CDR3 runs to 14 residues. Germline V gene data show CDR1 as SGHTA and CDR2 as FQGNSA. CDR3 sequence reads: CASSLAWGQETQYF. In DNA form, the CDR3 reads TGTGCCAGCAGCTTAGCTTGGGGGCAAGAGACCCAGTACTTC.

The J gene is TRBJ2-1, the V gene TRBV3-1 (or the pseudogene TRBV3-2); the D is unclear. Germline assignment: CDR1 LGHDT and CDR2 YNNKEL (reference sequence). V shed 1 base and J shed 9 bases, with 10 bases lying between them. The CDR3 contains 13 residues. The CDR3 reads CASSQGVVGEQFF. Written as DNA, the CDR3 is TGTGCCAGCAGCCAAGGGGTTGTGGGTGAGCAGTTCTTC.

The V and J genes are TRBV6-6 and TRBJ1-2, with D possibly TRBD1 on 6 matching bases. Germline CDR1 is MNHNY and CDR2 is SVGAGI (reference sequence). The CDR3 loop spans 13 amino acids. V lost 5 bases and J lost 4, with 11 bases in between. The CDR3 sequence is CASSIDRSYGYTF. CDR3 sequence (DNA): TGTGCCAGCAGTATCGACAGGTCCTATGGCTACACCTTC.

J is TRBJ1-6 and V is TRBV15; 10 bases map to TRBD1. Germline CDR1 reads LNHNV; CDR2 reads YYDKDF (reference sequence). CDR3 length equals 15 residues. The J segment lost 6 bases and the V segment lost 4 bases, leaving 3 bases of the junction unmatched. The CDR3 spells CATSIGTGVNSPLHF. CDR3 DNA: TGTGCCACCAGCATTGGGACAGGGGTTAATTCACCCCTCCACTTT.

The rearrangement joins TRBV30 to TRBJ2-1; 14 nucleotides align to TRBD2. Germline trimming cut 1 base from V and 7 bases from J; bases unmatched to any gene: 3. The CDR3 is made up of 15 amino acids. Germline loops: CDR1 GTSNPN, CDR2 SVGIG (reference sequence). CDR3 coding DNA: TGTGCCTGGAGTGGCGGACTAGCGGGAGGTAATGAGCAGTTCTTC. Translating it yields CAWSGGLAGGNEQFF. Combining the CDR3 with reference TRBV30 and TRBJ2-1 gives the whole variable domain SQTIHQWPATLVQPVGSPLSLECTVEGTSNPNLYWYRQAAGRGLQLLFYSVGIGQISSEVPQNLSASRPQDRQFILSSKKLLLSDSGFYLCAWSGGLAGGNEQFFGPGTRLTVL.

The rearrangement links TRBV3-1 (or the pseudogene TRBV3-2) to TRBJ2-3, with D tentatively TRBD2 (5 bases). The CDR3 has 13 residues. The V gene's germline CDR1 is LGHDT and CDR2 YNNKEL (reference sequence). Trimming removed 9 bases at V and 1 base at J, with 11 bases between. This chain's CDR3 is CASLATRTDTQYF. The CDR3 DNA is TGTGCCAGTTTAGCGACCCGCACAGATACGCAGTATTTT.

The chain carries TRBV9 and TRBJ2-3, with D hard to call. The CDR3 sequence is 13 residues long. V lost 5 bases to trimming and J lost 0 bases, with 7 bases between them. Germline assignment: CDR1 SGDLS and CDR2 YYNGEE. This CDR3 reads CASRTASTDTQYF. The CDR3 nucleotides are TGTGCCAGCAGGACTGCTAGCACAGATACGCAGTATTTT.

The chain employs TRBV9 and TRBJ2-3, with 11 bases that match TRBD2. Germline lookup yields CDR1 SGDLS and CDR2 YYNGEE. This CDR3 region has 18 residues. J was trimmed by 2 bases and V by 0 bases; bases with no gene match: 8. The DNA of the CDR3 is TGTGCCAGCAGCGTAGCGCTAGCGGGGGGCCGTTTCACAGATACGCAGTATTTT. It codes for CASSVALAGGRFTDTQYF.

This chain links TRBV12-2 with TRBJ1-2; the D call in the table, TRBD1, was not verified against the DNA. TRBV12-2 is shown as a pseudogene. The length of the CDR3 is 13 residues. The CDR3 region is CASRFGQDYGYTF. In nucleotides, the CDR3 is TGTGCAAGTCGATTCGGACAAGACTATGGCTACACCTTC.

The chain has TRBV27 and TRBJ2-5; maybe TRBD1 (5 bases). CDR1 is MNHEY and CDR2 is SMNVEV in the germline V gene (reference sequence). The V end lost 0 bases, the J end lost 5 bases, and 16 bases lay between the germline ends. The CDR3 sequence is 16 residues long. The CDR3 DNA follows: TGTGCCAGCAGTTTATCGGGGCCGAGAGTCGTCGAGACCCAGTACTTC. Protein: CASSLSGPRVVETQYF.

This chain uses TRBV6-2 or TRBV6-3 with TRBJ2-7, with no clear D. Trimming removed 2 bases from V and 5 bases from J, with 13 bases in between. This CDR3 contains 14 residues. Germline-derived CDR1 and CDR2 are MNHEY and SVGEGT. CDR3 nucleotide sequence: TGTGCCAGCAGTTACGACTCTCCAAGCGACGAGCAGTACTTC. It encodes CASSYDSPSDEQYF.

This clone was observed a single time. The chain combines TRBV5-1 with TRBJ2-7; D gene uncertain. Trimming shortened V by 0 bases and J by 2 bases, and 12 bases separated the two germline ends. This CDR3 is 15 amino acids long. Germline CDR1 reads SGHRS; CDR2 reads YFSETQ. The CDR3 DNA sequence: TGCGCCAGCAGCTTGGCCTCGGGCAGTACCTACGAGCAGTACTTC. Translation: CASSLASGSTYEQYF. The full variable domain, completed using reference TRBV5-1 and TRBJ2-7, is KAGVTQTPRYLIKTRGQQVTLSCSPISGHRSVSWYQQTPGQGLQFLFEYFSETQRNKGNFPGRFSGRQFSNSRSEMNVSTLELGDSALYLCASSLASGSTYEQYFGPGTRLTVT.

This chain joins TRBV19 and TRBJ1-2; a possible D gene is TRBD1 (6 bases). Germline CDR1 LNHDA, CDR2 SQIVND (reference sequence). With 7 bases removed from V and 7 bases from J, the gap between germline ends came to 22 bases. The CDR3 length is 15 residues. The CDR3 DNA reads TGTGCCAGTACTGGCCGGACAGCGTTCCTTGGTGGCTACACCTTC. Translating it yields CASTGRTAFLGGYTF.

The rearrangement links TRBV5-6 to TRBJ1-3; D possibly corresponds to TRBD1 (6 bases). The CDR3 is 15 residues long. V lost 4 bases and J 0 bases, leaving 11 bases between the germline ends. The germline V gene has CDR1 SGHDT and CDR2 YYEEEE. This CDR3 reads CASSGRDTSGNTIYF. The DNA for the CDR3 is TGTGCCAGCAGCGGCCGGGACACCTCTGGAAACACCATATATTTT.

V and J are TRBV4-3 and TRBJ2-7; 7 bases align to TRBD2. Germline loops: CDR1 LGHNA, CDR2 YSLEER. The length of the CDR3 is 15 residues. The trim removed 2 bases at V and 4 bases at J, leaving 8 bases unmatched. In nucleotides, the CDR3 is TGCGCCAGCAGCCAATCCGGGACTAAAACGTACGAGCAGTACTTC. It translates to CASSQSGTKTYEQYF.

The chain recombines TRBV7-2 with TRBJ1-3; possibly TRBD1 for D (5 bases). This CDR3 is built from 15 residues. Trimming removed 3 bases at V and 4 bases at J, with 13 bases between. Looked up from germline, CDR1 is SGHTA and CDR2 is FQGNSA. The CDR3 loop reads CASSFSGGTGNTIYF. The CDR3 DNA reads as TGTGCCAGCAGCTTTAGTGGGGGGACGGGAAACACCATATATTTT.

This chain uses TRBV30 with TRBJ2-7; 8 bases are a match to TRBD1. CDR1 is GTSNPN and CDR2 is SVGIG in the germline V gene (reference sequence). Trimming at V came to 2 bases and at J to 3 bases, leaving 9 bases not matched to a gene. This CDR3 region has 15 residues. CDR3 sequence: CAWSSPPRGLYEQYF. In nucleotides, the CDR3 is TGTGCCTGGAGTTCCCCGCCCAGGGGGCTCTACGAGCAGTACTTC.

This chain uses TRBV27 with TRBJ2-7; D gene unclear. The CDR3 extends over 14 amino acids. V dropped 6 bases and J dropped 1 base, with 13 bases sitting between them. Germline V lookup: CDR1 MNHEY, CDR2 SMNVEV (reference sequence). CDR3 nucleotide sequence: TGTGCCAGCAGCCCCTTTGGCCCTTCCTACGAGCAGTACTTC. This codes for CASSPFGPSYEQYF.

The CDR3 here is CASSPRQAPYEQYF. CDR3 DNA sequence: TGTGCCAGCAGCCCCCGCCAGGCTCCGTACGAGCAGTACTTC. The chain carries TRBV11-3 and TRBJ2-7; D gene unclear. This CDR3 comprises 14 residues. The ends were cut back, 5 bases at V and 4 bases at J, with 15 bases in the middle. CDR1 is SGHNT and CDR2 is YENEEA in the germline V gene.

J is TRBJ1-6 and V is TRBV9; D uncertain. Per the germline V gene, CDR1 is SGDLS and CDR2 is YYNGEE. CDR3 length: 14 residues. Trimming left V 4 bases short and J 4 bases short, with 9 bases between. The CDR3 DNA follows: TGTGCCAGCAGCCGAACGGATTATAATTCACCCCTCCACTTT. Its protein is CASSRTDYNSPLHF.

The chain links TRBV7-2 to TRBJ2-7, with 10 bases aligning to TRBD1. The CDR3 covers 15 residues. With 3 bases clipped from V and 6 bases from J, the junction kept 8 bases outside the gene matches. The germline CDR1 and CDR2 sequences are SGHTA and FQGNSA. The CDR3: CASSLKGQGVLEQYF. The CDR3 bases are TGTGCCAGCAGCTTGAAAGGACAGGGGGTCCTCGAGCAGTACTTC.

This clone was seen many times. The J gene is TRBJ2-7, the V gene TRBV13; D is unresolved. Per the germline V gene, CDR1 is PRHDT and CDR2 is FYEKMQ (reference sequence). The CDR3 spans 13 residues. V gave up 5 bases and J gave up 3 bases, with 11 bases separating them. The CDR3 DNA reads as TGTGCCAGCAGCGATACCGGGCTCTACGAGCAGTACTTC. Amino acid sequence: CASSDTGLYEQYF. Drawing the rest from reference TRBV13 and TRBJ2-7, the complete variable domain is AAGVIQSPRHLIKEKRETATLKCYPIPRHDTVYWYQQGPGQDPQFLISFYEKMQSDKGSIPDRFSAQQFSDYHSELNMSSLELGDSALYFCASSDTGLYEQYFGPGTRLTVT.

The chain has TRBV5-4 and TRBJ2-1; TRBD1 might be the D (6 bases). V lost 10 bases and J lost 6, with 20 bases in between. In germline, CDR1 is SGHNT, CDR2 YYREEE (reference sequence). This CDR3 region has 14 residues. CDR3 nucleotides: TGTGCCTCCAACCGGGACATGAGCCTCAATGAGCAGTTCTTC. Translated, it gives CASNRDMSLNEQFF.

This rearrangement joins TRBV20-1 to TRBJ2-1; 7 bases match TRBD2. Germline lookup yields CDR1 DFQATT and CDR2 SNEGSKA (reference sequence). The CDR3 consists of 14 residues. J gave up 6 bases and V 6 bases, and 11 bases lay outside the gene matches. CDR3 amino acids: CSASLAVRGNEQFF. The CDR3 nucleotides are TGCAGTGCGAGTCTAGCGGTTAGGGGCAATGAGCAGTTCTTC.

The chain couples TRBV27 to TRBJ1-1; D is undetermined. The CDR3 is 15 amino acids. The ends were cut back, 1 base at V and 0 bases at J, with 9 bases in the middle. Germline lookup yields CDR1 MNHEY and CDR2 SMNVEV (reference sequence). Here the CDR3 DNA reads TGTGCCAGCAGTTTATTCGCTGGGATGAACACTGAAGCTTTCTTT. Translated: CASSLFAGMNTEAFF.

The chain recombines TRBV6-6 with TRBJ1-5, with a weak D call TRBD1 (6 bases). CDR1 and CDR2 from the germline V gene are MNHNY and SVGAGI (reference sequence). There are 14 residues in the CDR3. V lost 6 bases, J lost 3 bases, and 12 bases lay in between. CDR3 in DNA: TGTGCCAGCAGCCTGGACAGATTCAATCAGCCCCAGCATTTT. Amino acids: CASSLDRFNQPQHF.

The chain combines TRBV5-4 with TRBJ2-7; D call uncertain. V lost 5 bases, J lost 0 bases, and 24 bases lay in between. This CDR3 has 18 residues. Germline V gene lookup returns CDR1 SGHNT and CDR2 YYREEE (reference sequence). CDR3 protein: CASRFSLGSSFSSYEQYF. The CDR3 DNA reads as TGTGCCAGCAGATTCTCACTGGGAAGCAGCTTTAGCTCCTACGAGCAGTACTTC.

The chain is built from TRBV2 and TRBJ1-3; D gene unclear. The CDR3 sequence is 15 residues long. Per the germline V gene, CDR1 is SNHLY and CDR2 is FYNNEI. Trimming removed 5 bases at V and 0 bases at J, with 11 bases between. CDR3 nucleotide sequence: TGTGCCAGCAGTTCCCGTGGGAGCTCTGGAAACACCATATATTTT. Residues: CASSSRGSSGNTIYF.